One and the same sample provided the 14 T cell receptor beta chains below, sequenced in a study of sequential checkpoint blockade in melanoma. Libraries were prepared by immunoSEQ multiplex PCR; TCRdb keeps only in-frame clonotypes and omits some of them. The sample consists of some 26,000 clones, roughly 76% of them appearing once. Indicated treatment: randomized to nivolumab then ipilimumab (arm A) or the reverse (arm B). The sample here was CD8+ T cells sorted from blood (inferred from file names), taken from a patient given nivolumab and ipilimumab in sequence. These receptors came from a human donor with melanoma.

The chain carries TRBV28 and TRBJ2-7; TRBD2 aligns across 11 bases. CDR3 length equals 15 residues. With 4 bases clipped from V and 6 bases from J, the junction kept 8 bases outside the gene matches. The germline V gene encodes CDR1 MDHEN and CDR2 SYDVKM. The CDR3 DNA reads TGTGCCAGCAGTTGGATTACTAGCGGGAGAAGCGAGCAGTACTTC. As protein: CASSWITSGRSEQYF. Filled out from reference TRBV28 and TRBJ2-7, the complete variable domain reads DVKVTQSSRYLVKRTGEKVFLECVQDMDHENMFWYRQDPGLGLRLIYFSYDVKMKEKGDIPEGYSVSREKKERFSLILESASTNQTSMYLCASSWITSGRSEQYFGPGTRLTVT.

J is TRBJ2-7 and V is TRBV6-1, with TRBD1 as a possible D gene (7 bases). CDR3 length: 15 amino acids. Deletions cut 4 bases from V and 3 bases from J, with 16 bases between. Germline-derived CDR1 and CDR2 are MNHNS and SASEGT. CDR3 sequence (DNA): TGTGCCAGCAGTGGGGCGGGGCAGGGGGTCTACGAGCAGTACTTC. Its protein is CASSGAGQGVYEQYF.

This clone was picked up a small number of times. The chain joins TRBV7-9 to TRBJ2-7; TRBD2 is a possible D gene (5 bases). The CDR3 extends over 13 amino acids. Germline loops: CDR1 SEHNR, CDR2 FQNEAQ (reference sequence). V lost 1 base to trimming and J lost 3 bases, with 7 bases between them. The DNA of the CDR3 is TGTGCCAGCAGCTTAGGACTAAACTACGAGCAGTACTTC. Amino acid sequence: CASSLGLNYEQYF.

V usage is TRBV27 and J usage is TRBJ2-7, with 11 bases matching TRBD1. The V gene's germline CDR1 is MNHEY and CDR2 SMNVEV (reference sequence). The V segment lost 4 bases and the J segment 4 bases; nucleotides outside the gene matches: 6. The CDR3 has 15 amino acids. Here the CDR3 DNA reads TGTGCCAGCAGTTCGGGACAGGGGGAAGAATACGAGCAGTACTTC. As protein: CASSSGQGEEYEQYF.

The gene calls are TRBV19 and TRBJ1-1; tentative D call: TRBD1 (6 bases). Trimming took 5 bases from V and 4 from J, leaving 11 bases between them. The CDR3 is 13 amino acids. The germline V gene has CDR1 LNHDA and CDR2 SQIVND (reference sequence). CDR3 residues: CASSLLGGTEAFF. The CDR3 DNA follows: TGTGCCAGTAGTTTACTAGGGGGCACTGAAGCTTTCTTT.

The chain carries TRBV5-6 and TRBJ2-7, with D maybe TRBD1 (6 bases). With 4 bases removed from V and 0 bases from J, the gap between germline ends came to 14 bases. The CDR3 is made up of 15 amino acids. Germline assignment: CDR1 SGHDT and CDR2 YYEEEE. The CDR3 DNA reads as TGTGCCAGCAGCGGAGTTGACAGGCCCTCCTACGAGCAGTACTTC. This codes for CASSGVDRPSYEQYF.

The CDR3 coding sequence is TGTGCCAGCAGCCTAACACCCAGGGAAGTTGGCTCTGGGGCCAACGTCCTGACTTTC. Translating it yields CASSLTPREVGSGANVLTF. This chain connects TRBV5-4 to TRBJ2-6, with D tentatively TRBD1 (5 bases). From germline, CDR1 is SGHNT and CDR2 YYREEE (reference sequence). V was shortened by 4 bases and J by 0 bases, with 20 bases between the two germline ends. The CDR3 runs 19 residues.

The rearrangement joins TRBV7-6 to TRBJ2-5; the match to TRBD1 covers 8 bases. This CDR3 is 15 amino acids long. The V and J ends lost 5 bases and 2 bases, in that order; junction bases with no gene match: 7. CDR1 SGHVS and CDR2 FNYEAQ come from the germline V gene. The CDR3 spells CASSEGTGGQETQYF. The CDR3 DNA sequence: TGTGCCAGCAGCGAAGGGACAGGAGGGCAAGAGACCCAGTACTTC.

The chain has TRBV6-7 and TRBJ1-2; 7 bases are shared with TRBD1. TRBV6-7 is annotated as an ORF whose role is uncertain. This CDR3 has 15 residues. V lost 6 bases, J lost 8 bases, and 15 bases stayed unmatched. CDR3 nucleotide sequence: TGTGCCAGCAGGGGGTGGGGACAGCCCCGCCGGGGCTACACCTTC. This sequence encodes CASRGWGQPRRGYTF.

In the case of this clone: Other DNA sequences in this specimen translate into the identical CDR3. This chain joins TRBV7-9 and TRBJ2-5; TRBD2 agrees at 7 bases. Germline assignment: CDR1 SEHNR and CDR2 FQNEAQ (reference sequence). The CDR3 runs to 12 residues. After removal of 4 bases from V and 4 bases from J, the junction contained 0 bases not matched to a gene. As DNA, the CDR3 is TGTGCCAGCAGCTGGGGGGGAGAGACCCAGTACTTC. It yields the protein CASSWGGETQYF.

The genes are TRBV5-5 and TRBJ2-7; D possibly corresponds to TRBD2 (5 bases). The CDR3 length is 14 residues. V was clipped by 0 bases and J by 1 base, with 8 bases between them. Germline CDR1 and CDR2: SGHKS and YYEKEE (reference sequence). DNA for the CDR3: TGTGCCAGCAGCTTGGCCAGCGGTTCCTACGAGCAGTACTTC. Its protein product is CASSLASGSYEQYF.

The chain is built from TRBV27 and TRBJ2-7; D gene uncertain. The CDR3 spans 13 residues. Deletions cut 4 bases from V and 3 bases from J, with 10 bases between. Germline V CDR1 and CDR2: MNHEY, SMNVEV (reference sequence). CDR3 loop: CASSSQFLYEQYF. In nucleotides, the CDR3 is TGTGCCAGCAGTTCGCAGTTTCTCTACGAGCAGTACTTC.

The V and J genes are TRBV7-6 and TRBJ2-7, with 9 positions matching TRBD2. J lost 6 bases, V lost 5 bases, and 14 bases had no gene match. Germline V CDR1 and CDR2: SGHVS, FNYEAQ. CDR3 size: 16 residues. The DNA for the CDR3 is TGTGCCAGCAGCAGGAACTCGGCGGGAGGGCCCCCCGAGCAGTACTTC. It is translated as CASSRNSAGGPPEQYF.

This chain uses TRBV9 with TRBJ2-1; 8 nucleotides match TRBD2. Germline V lookup: CDR1 SGDLS, CDR2 YYNGEE. V shed 3 bases and J 15 bases; nucleotides not matched to a gene: 17. The CDR3 sequence is 15 residues long. Here the CDR3 reads CASSAEGGRQDSTFF. In nucleotides, the CDR3 is TGTGCCAGCAGCGCCGAAGGCGGGAGGCAGGACAGTACGTTCTTC.